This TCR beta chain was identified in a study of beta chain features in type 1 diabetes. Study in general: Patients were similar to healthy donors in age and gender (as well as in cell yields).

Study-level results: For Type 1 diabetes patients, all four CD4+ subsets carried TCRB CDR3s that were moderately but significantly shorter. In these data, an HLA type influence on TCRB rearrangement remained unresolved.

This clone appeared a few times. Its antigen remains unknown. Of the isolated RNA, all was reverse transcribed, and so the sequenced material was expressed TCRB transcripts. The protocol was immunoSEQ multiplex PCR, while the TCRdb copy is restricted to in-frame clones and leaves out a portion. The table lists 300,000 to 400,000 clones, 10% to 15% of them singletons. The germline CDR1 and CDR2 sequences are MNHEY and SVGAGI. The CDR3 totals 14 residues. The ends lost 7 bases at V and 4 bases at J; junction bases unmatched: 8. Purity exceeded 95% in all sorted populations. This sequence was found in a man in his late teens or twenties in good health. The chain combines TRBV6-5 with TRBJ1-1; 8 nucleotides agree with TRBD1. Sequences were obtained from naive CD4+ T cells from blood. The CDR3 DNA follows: TGTGCCAGCACCCTAGGACAGGGTAGCACTGAAGCTTTCTTT. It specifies CASTLGQGSTEAFF.